The entry below gives a single TCR beta chain sequence along with its context. Trimming left V 0 bases short and J 6 bases short, with 14 bases between. Germline V CDR1 and CDR2: ENHRY, SYGVKD. The CDR3 length is 15 residues. Method: immunoSEQ multiplex PCR; TCRdb's copy keeps in-frame clones and lacks some. The table includes about 160,000 clones, over 65% detected once. This sample was taken from a study of cytotoxic CD8 clonotypes in ibrutinib-treated CLL. This clonotype was obtained from a human donor with chronic lymphocytic leukemia. V is TRBV10-3 and J is TRBJ1-2, with a possible D match to TRBD1 (5 bases). The sequenced sample was PBMCs, obtained after 12 months of ibrutinib treatment. The CDR3 coding sequence is TGTGCCATCAGTGAGTCTAGGGGTATGAGACATGGCTACACCTTC. It is translated as CAISESRGMRHGYTF.